The 28 T cell receptor beta chains reported below all come from one sample, sequenced in a study of shared clonotypes between healthy human individuals. TCRdb's copy holds only in-frame clones and misses some; the assay was immunoSEQ multiplex PCR. Among 1.5 million to 2.5 million clones listed, about 95% were seen once. Naivety among CD8 cells was defined by CD45RO negativity and positive CCR7 selection, thereby excluding terminally differentiated effector memory CD45RA+ cells. The sequencing input was naive CD8+ T cells sorted from blood. These receptors were obtained from a man aged 18 to 30 in good health.

In this sample, this clone turned up a few times. The sample contains more than one DNA sequence encoding this CDR3. CDR3 nucleotide sequence: TGTGCCAGCAGCGTAGCGGGGGGAAGCAATCAGCCCCAGCATTTT. Its protein product is CASSVAGGSNQPQHF. The chain is built from TRBV9 and TRBJ1-5; D perhaps matches TRBD1 (5 bases). This CDR3 has 15 residues. Between the trimmed V and J ends, which lost 0 bases and 1 base, there was a span of 8 bases. Germline CDR1 and CDR2: SGDLS and YYNGEE. The entire variable domain, with the rest obtained from reference TRBV9 and TRBJ1-5, is as follows: DSGVTQTPKHLITATGQRVTLRCSPRSGDLSVYWYQQSLDQGLQFLIQYYNGEERAKGNILERFSAQQFPDLHSELNLSSLELGDSALYFCASSVAGGSNQPQHFGDGTRLSIL.

The chain couples TRBV6-5 to TRBJ1-1; 9 bases match TRBD1. The ends lost 2 bases at V and 0 bases at J; junction bases unmatched: 4. Germline CDR1 is MNHEY and CDR2 is SVGAGI. This CDR3 has 16 residues. The CDR3 sequence is CASSYVTGGMNTEAFF. The DNA for the CDR3 is TGTGCCAGCAGTTACGTTACAGGGGGCATGAACACTGAAGCTTTCTTT.

This clone was detected once. The rearrangement uses TRBV28 and TRBJ1-4; TRBD1 matches 7 bases. The CDR3 consists of 16 residues. The V gene end was trimmed by 5 bases and the J gene end by 4 bases; junction bases not matched to a gene: 10. Per germline, CDR1 MDHEN and CDR2 SYDVKM. CDR3 DNA sequence: TGTGCCAGCAGTACGACGACAGGGCGGGGTAATGAAAAACTGTTTTTT. Its protein is CASSTTTGRGNEKLFF.

This clone was seen only once. The rearrangement links TRBV10-1 to TRBJ2-7, with D perhaps matching TRBD2 (6 bases). V lost 6 bases and J 2 bases, leaving 17 bases between the germline ends. CDR3 length equals 15 residues. From germline, CDR1 is WNHNN and CDR2 SYGVQD (reference sequence). The CDR3 protein is CASRSLDSGTYEQYF. In DNA form, the CDR3 reads TGCGCCAGCAGATCTTTGGATAGCGGCACCTACGAGCAGTACTTC.

The rearrangement uses TRBV21-1 and TRBJ2-5; the DNA was not compared with TRBD1, the D call given in the table. TRBV21-1 constitutes a pseudogene. This CDR3 has 13 residues. CDR3 protein: CASSTHRGETQYF. DNA for the CDR3: TGTGCCAGCAGCACCCACAGGGGGGAGACCCAGTACTTC.

The V call is TRBV29-1, the J call TRBJ1-2; D is possibly TRBD1 (5 bases). This CDR3 region has 13 residues. V was clipped by 0 bases and J by 11 bases, with 16 bases between them. CDR1 is SQVTM, CDR2 ANQGSEA, per germline. In DNA, the CDR3 is TGCAGCGTTGAAGAGTATTGGGACGGCGCTTACACCTTC. As protein: CSVEEYWDGAYTF.

The chain is built from TRBV7-9 and TRBJ2-5; 13 bases agree with TRBD2. The CDR3 loop spans 17 amino acids. The J segment lost 1 base and the V segment lost 9 bases, leaving 11 bases of the junction unmatched. In germline, CDR1 is SEHNR, CDR2 FQNEAQ (reference sequence). The CDR3 DNA reads TGTGCCAGTCTCCCATCCGGGACTAGCGGGATCCAAGAGACCCAGTACTTC. It is translated as CASLPSGTSGIQETQYF.

The gene calls are TRBV9 and TRBJ2-1, with D perhaps matching TRBD1 (5 bases). CDR1 is SGDLS and CDR2 is YYNGEE in the germline V gene. The CDR3 totals 14 residues. The V gene lost 3 bases and the J gene lost 6 bases, with 13 bases spanning the gap. CDR3 bases: TGTGCCAGCAGCGCCAGGGATGATGCCAATGAGCAGTTCTTC. The encoded protein is CASSARDDANEQFF. Based on the CDR3 plus reference TRBV9 and TRBJ2-1, the full variable domain is DSGVTQTPKHLITATGQRVTLRCSPRSGDLSVYWYQQSLDQGLQFLIQYYNGEERAKGNILERFSAQQFPDLHSELNLSSLELGDSALYFCASSARDDANEQFFGPGTRLTVL.

This rearrangement joins TRBV9 to TRBJ2-7; 11 nucleotides match TRBD2. V was clipped by 3 bases and J by 4 bases; unmatched bases: 9. The CDR3 covers 16 residues. Germline assignment: CDR1 SGDLS and CDR2 YYNGEE. The DNA for the CDR3 is TGTGCCAGCAGCGCACTAGCGGGAGCAGGGATTTACGAGCAGTACTTC. It translates to CASSALAGAGIYEQYF. Supplemented by reference TRBV9 and TRBJ2-7, the full variable domain reads DSGVTQTPKHLITATGQRVTLRCSPRSGDLSVYWYQQSLDQGLQFLIQYYNGEERAKGNILERFSAQQFPDLHSELNLSSLELGDSALYFCASSALAGAGIYEQYFGPGTRLTVT.

The chain combines TRBV5-4 with TRBJ2-7, with TRBD2 as a possible D gene (6 bases). This CDR3 has 14 amino acids. V was clipped by 4 bases and J by 0 bases, with 11 bases between them. Germline V gene lookup returns CDR1 SGHNT and CDR2 YYREEE (reference sequence). CDR3 in amino acids: CASSVDGSSYEQYF. In DNA form, the CDR3 reads TGTGCCAGCAGCGTTGACGGGAGCTCCTACGAGCAGTACTTC.

The chain joins TRBV6-5 to TRBJ1-2; weak D call: TRBD1 (5 bases). Germline V gene data show CDR1 as MNHEY and CDR2 as SVGAGI. The CDR3 extends over 15 amino acids. Trimming took off 0 bases at V and 6 bases at J, with 14 bases between the two ends. DNA of the CDR3: TGTGCCAGCAGTTACTCGGTGGGGCATAAGGATGGCTACACCTTC. Amino acids: CASSYSVGHKDGYTF.

The rearrangement joins TRBV6-5 to TRBJ1-2, with a tentative D call TRBD1 (5 bases). From germline, CDR1 is MNHEY and CDR2 SVGAGI. Trimming left V 2 bases short and J 5 bases short, with 15 bases between. This CDR3 has 15 residues. This CDR3 reads CASSYLRGEGYGYTF. CDR3 coding DNA: TGTGCCAGCAGTTACCTACGGGGGGAAGGGTATGGCTACACCTTC.

This clone was detected once. J is TRBJ2-7 and V is TRBV27; D uncertain. This CDR3 is built from 15 residues. CDR1 is MNHEY and CDR2 is SMNVEV in the germline V gene (reference sequence). Trimming pared 2 bases from V and 1 base from J, leaving 12 bases between. The CDR3 nucleotides are TGTGCCAGCAGTTTAAACAGTTGGGCGTCCTACGAGCAGTACTTC. Translation gives CASSLNSWASYEQYF.

Regarding this clone: Distinct nucleotide sequences in the sample also encode this CDR3. The J gene is TRBJ2-3, the V gene TRBV9, with unresolved D. The germline V gene encodes CDR1 SGDLS and CDR2 YYNGEE. Between the trimmed V and J ends, which lost 0 bases and 0 bases, there was a span of 8 bases. The CDR3 runs 15 residues. Here the CDR3 DNA reads TGTGCCAGCAGCGTAGGATTGGCTAGCACAGATACGCAGTATTTT. It codes for CASSVGLASTDTQYF.

This chain links TRBV6-5 with TRBJ2-7; TRBD2 agrees at 8 bases. Germline V gives CDR1 MNHEY, CDR2 SVGAGI. Unmatched junction bases numbered 5, after V lost 1 base and J lost 3 bases. There are 15 residues in the CDR3. The chain's CDR3 is CASSYYSSGVYEQYF. The CDR3 DNA reads TGTGCCAGCAGTTACTATAGTAGCGGGGTCTACGAGCAGTACTTC.

V usage is TRBV7-9 and J usage is TRBJ1-2; D perhaps matches TRBD1 (6 bases). Trimming removed 1 base from V and 8 bases from J, with 20 bases in between. CDR1 and CDR2 (germline): SEHNR, FQNEAQ (reference sequence). The CDR3 is 16 amino acids. CDR3 sequence reads: CASSLVRGAAKGGYTF. DNA for the CDR3: TGTGCCAGCAGCTTAGTGCGGGGGGCCGCGAAGGGAGGCTACACCTTC. Supplemented by reference TRBV7-9 and TRBJ1-2, the full variable domain reads DTGVSQNPRHKITKRGQNVTFRCDPISEHNRLYWYRQTLGQGPEFLTYFQNEAQLEKSRLLSDRFSAERPKGSFSTLEIQRTEQGDSAMYLCASSLVRGAAKGGYTFGSGTRLTVV.

The rearrangement joins TRBV11-2 to TRBJ2-7, with 7 bases lining up with TRBD2. The CDR3 sequence is 13 residues long. Germline CDR1 and CDR2: SGHAT and FQNNGV. The V gene end was trimmed by 5 bases and the J gene end by 2 bases; junction bases not matched to a gene: 3. The CDR3 DNA is TGTGCCAGCAGCGCTAGCGGAGCCTACGAGCAGTACTTC. Translation: CASSASGAYEQYF.

This sequence joins TRBV18 and TRBJ2-1; 7 bases line up with TRBD1. Losses at the gene ends were 3 bases for V and 6 bases for J; bases not matched to a gene: 5. The CDR3 length is 14 residues. The germline gives CDR1 KGHSH, CDR2 LQKENI. The CDR3 here is CASSPIDRVNEQFF. Written as DNA, the CDR3 is TGTGCCAGCTCACCGATAGACAGGGTCAATGAGCAGTTCTTC.

This chain links TRBV7-6 with TRBJ1-1; the D gene is possibly TRBD1 (5 bases). The germline V gene encodes CDR1 SGHVS and CDR2 FNYEAQ. V lost 4 bases and J lost 5, with 14 bases in between. This CDR3 contains 14 residues. The CDR3 DNA sequence: TGTGCCAGCAGCTCCGCTGGGAGGGGAACTGAAGCTTTCTTT. Its translation: CASSSAGRGTEAFF.

This clone was counted a single time. The genes are TRBV11-3 and TRBJ1-2; D uncertain. The CDR3 extends over 14 amino acids. Germline values: CDR1 SGHNT, CDR2 YENEEA. V was cut by 3 bases and J by 7 bases, with 15 bases left in between. The CDR3 reads CASSFLGGTTGYTF. DNA for the CDR3: TGTGCCAGCAGCTTCCTGGGAGGAACGACTGGCTACACCTTC.

The chain has TRBV10-3 and TRBJ1-1; D possibly corresponds to TRBD1 (6 bases). The CDR3 totals 14 residues. The V gene lost 6 bases and the J gene lost 2 bases, with 13 bases spanning the gap. Per the germline V gene, CDR1 is ENHRY and CDR2 is SYGVKD. The CDR3 region has the DNA TGTGCCATCAGGTCAGGGACACTAAACACTGAAGCTTTCTTT. Its protein is CAIRSGTLNTEAFF.

This chain connects TRBV4-1 to TRBJ2-5; D remains unclear. The CDR3 has 16 residues. Between the trimmed V and J ends, which lost 5 bases and 5 bases, there was a span of 21 bases. Per germline, CDR1 MGHRA and CDR2 YSYEKL. As DNA, the CDR3 is TGCGCCAGCAGCTCAGTTGGACCTCTTACTCAGGAGACCCAGTACTTC. This translates into CASSSVGPLTQETQYF.

The chain links TRBV14 to TRBJ1-1; the D is unclear. Deletions cut 0 bases from V and 0 bases from J, with 14 bases between. Germline V gene lookup returns CDR1 SGHDN and CDR2 FVKESK. There are 17 residues in the CDR3. As DNA, the CDR3 is TGTGCCAGCAGCCAAGAGAGCGGACCCCTTTTGAACACTGAAGCTTTCTTT. Protein: CASSQESGPLLNTEAFF.

This clone has a single count. This chain uses TRBV19 with TRBJ1-1; no clear D. Trimming removed 11 bases from V and 2 bases from J, with 15 bases in between. Germline V gene data show CDR1 as LNHDA and CDR2 as SQIVND (reference sequence). The length of the CDR3 is 13 residues. The DNA of the CDR3 is TGTGCCGCCGCGGTGTCTGACAACACTGAAGCTTTCTTT. The encoded protein is CAAAVSDNTEAFF.

As concerns this clone: The sample carries other DNA sequences with the same CDR3. The V call is TRBV11-2, the J call TRBJ2-7; 9 bases agree with TRBD2. The V gene end was trimmed by 3 bases and the J gene end by 3 bases; junction bases not matched to a gene: 3. Germline values: CDR1 SGHAT, CDR2 FQNNGV. CDR3 length equals 14 residues. CDR3 sequence: CASSFGTSYYEQYF. The CDR3 bases are TGTGCCAGCAGCTTTGGGACTAGCTACTACGAGCAGTACTTC.

The rearrangement links TRBV4-1 to TRBJ2-5, with TRBD2 as a possible D gene (5 bases). Germline V gives CDR1 MGHRA, CDR2 YSYEKL. Deletions cut 4 bases from V and 3 bases from J, with 18 bases between. The length of the CDR3 is 16 residues. The CDR3 nucleotides read TGCGCCAGCAGCCTGGGAGAGGCAGCCTTCGAAGAGACCCAGTACTTC. Protein: CASSLGEAAFEETQYF.

The chain combines TRBV9 with TRBJ2-7; 8 bases line up with TRBD2. Germline loops: CDR1 SGDLS, CDR2 YYNGEE. J gave up 2 bases and V 0 bases, and 4 bases lay outside the gene matches. This CDR3 contains 15 residues. CDR3 in amino acids: CASSVDPGGAYEQYF. The CDR3 nucleotides read TGTGCCAGCAGCGTAGATCCGGGAGGGGCCTACGAGCAGTACTTC. The complete variable domain, with remaining parts taken from reference TRBV9 and TRBJ2-7, reads DSGVTQTPKHLITATGQRVTLRCSPRSGDLSVYWYQQSLDQGLQFLIQYYNGEERAKGNILERFSAQQFPDLHSELNLSSLELGDSALYFCASSVDPGGAYEQYFGPGTRLTVT.

This sequence joins TRBV19 and TRBJ1-5; D uncertain. Germline loops: CDR1 LNHDA, CDR2 SQIVND (reference sequence). CDR3 length: 14 amino acids. V was pared by 4 bases and J by 4 bases, with 11 bases between. DNA for the CDR3: TGTGCCAGTAGTACGCCGGGATTTAATCAGCCCCAGCATTTT. It translates to CASSTPGFNQPQHF.